This T cell receptor beta chain was retrieved from a study of shared clonotypes between healthy human individuals (dated by TCRdb to the early 2020s). About the full investigation: The cohort comprised a couple of women and three men aged 18 to 49 years. Different laboratories and diverse techniques were used to prepare libraries and sequence TCR repertoires, to increase sequencing depth and limit assay-specific biases. For each donor, CD4 naive and CD4 memory were each given three plates, CD8 naive was given two plates, and CD8 memory was given one plate. Each donor's leukapheresis produced roughly between roughly 0.85 and 9.5 billion PBMCs. To estimate repertoire size and how much clonotype sharing occurs between individuals, the study deeply sequenced the blood TCR repertoires of roughly 5 healthy adults.

Healthy HIV-negative adults with no recently reported acute infections or vaccinations were included as donors. Every donor was a Caucasian adult living in Nashville, Tennessee, USA. CD4+ T cells were enriched through magnetic negative selection, after which naive cells were positively selected on CD45RA and the remaining negative fraction served as the memory subset. Blood was obtained by leukapheresis, after which PBMCs were separated by Ficoll-Histopaque density gradient centrifugation and cryopreserved in liquid nitrogen vapor phase. Purity and quantity of every magnetically sorted T cell population were checked by analytical flow cytometry. Genomic DNA was isolated from each sorted fraction and quantified by UV absorbance on a Nanodrop 2000c. A remark on this clone: It has no known antigen specificity. Base qualities were left out, and no much larger clone turns up one base away.

Using the deep immunoSEQ assay, TCR CDR3 regions were amplified from genomic DNA by multiplex PCR. Genomic DNA extracted from each cell subset was distributed evenly over all wells of several immunoSEQ 96-well plates, and each plate served as one replicate. For sorted subsets, about 220 ng of genomic DNA, equivalent to 25,000 to 35,000 T cell genomes, went into each replicate PCR. Purified libraries were measured with a Qubit 3.0 fluorometer, size-checked on a Bioanalyzer 2100, and measured again with the KAPA Library Quantification kit. Every immunoSEQ 96-well plate was sequenced on a separate single-read 150-cycle Illumina NextSeq 550 flow cell. Per the authors' processing: Because the immunoSEQ output included only junctional sequences and no quality scores, the filtering could not be the same as the filtering used for full-length reads. To assign V/J genes and CDR3, sequences were annotated using PyIR, a Python wrapper for IgBLAST v1.9, with IMGT germline references. Reads were removed for weak V/J assignments (E-value above 1e-6), missing CDR3, stop codons, out-of-frame junctions, or ambiguous translated residues. V3J clonotypes were defined as sequences sharing an identical inferred V gene, J gene, and CDR3 amino acid sequence. Percentage overlap between repertoires was computed as shared unique clonotypes divided by the size of the smaller repertoire. Repertoire richness was assessed with RTK rarefaction, the Chao1 estimator, and Recon v2.1 estimates of unobserved clonotypes. Generation probabilities for all TCRbeta clonotypes obtained by the gDNA method from a handful of donors were computed using OLGA. TCRdb retrieved this table from immuneACCESS and kept in-frame rearrangements only. Not all clones are present; in checked studies, unresolved V genes account for under half, and no reason is known for the remainder. That table is the source of V, J and clone size, and D and trimming were worked out from the DNA. The sample data list over a million clones, and roughly 96% of these were observed just once. The ten largest make up over 1% of the sample.

CDR3 length: 14 amino acids, cysteine to phenylalanine. The CDR3 DNA has 42 bases and is translated from base 1. V is clipped by 4 bases and J by 7 bases, and the sequence between their germline boundaries is 13 bases long. Via the germline V gene, CDR1 is KGHSH and CDR2 LQKENI. Summary of the overall study and its limitations: Naive subsets generally had larger estimated clonotype richness than memory subsets did. Even with the large sequencing depth, rarefaction of the sorted-subset datasets indicated that sequencing was incomplete. The genetic and exposure-history diversity represented was limited by the small number of donors. Sampling was limited to blood, and TCR repertoires in tissue likely differ from TCR repertoires in blood. Clonotypes shared by all four sorted-subset donors showed higher generation probabilities than non-shared clonotypes. When a few donors were compared, the shared fraction of clonotypes was 5% to 6.5% for naive CD4, around 3.5% for naive CD8, 2.3% for memory CD4, and 0.4% for memory CD8. Based on pairwise subsampling, the degree of clonotype sharing among donors was expected to be affected by sequencing depth.

The receptor's source is a young man in good health. Sequencing was done on a sample of naive CD4+ T cells sorted from blood. The cell subset or site label of this sample denotes: CD45RA+ positively selected. This chain is built from TRBV18 and TRBJ1-4; the best D guess is TRBD1, with 6 bases matching. The DNA sequence reads TGTGCCAGCTCACTCCGACAGGTATCTGAAAAACTGTTTTTT. Its protein is CASSLRQVSEKLFF.